The TCR beta chain under discussion was sequenced for a study of cytotoxic CD8 clonotypes in ibrutinib-treated CLL. Unmatched junction bases numbered 6, after V lost 1 base and J lost 6 bases. This CDR3 is built from 14 residues. The germline gives CDR1 SGHTA, CDR2 FQGNSA. Cryopreserved PBMCs supplied about 2 micrograms of genomic DNA for TCR beta libraries. The protocol was immunoSEQ multiplex PCR, while the TCRdb copy is restricted to in-frame clones and leaves out a portion. The sample lists some 200,000 clones; over 65% were seen once. This clone occurred a few times. Antigen unknown. Study-level results: Timing of sampling differed between sustained-remission and progressing patients.

This clonotype was sampled from a human donor with chronic lymphocytic leukemia. The chain recombines TRBV7-2 with TRBJ2-7; 7 bases align to TRBD1. Material: PBMCs, obtained after 12 months of ibrutinib treatment. In DNA form, the CDR3 reads TGTGCCAGCAGCTTAGGACAGGGTAGAGGCGAGCAGTACTTC. It yields the protein CASSLGQGRGEQYF.